This T cell receptor (beta chain) was sequenced in a study of cytomegalovirus exposure and HLA in healthy donors. Study results and caveats: The authors confirmed in vitro that a few CMV-associated chains were specific for CMV antigens.

Profiling relied on immunoSEQ multiplex PCR, and the TCRdb table lists in-frame clones only, not all of them. This sample has 300,000 to 350,000 clones, with roughly 90% found just once. V was clipped by 3 bases and J by 0 bases, with 9 bases between them. This CDR3 contains 14 residues. CDR1 and CDR2 from the germline V gene are SGHAT and FQNNGV. Notes on this clone: The target antigen is unknown.

The sequenced material came from PBMCs. The clonotype comes from a young man in good health and CMV-seronegative. The chain combines TRBV11-2 with TRBJ2-7, with D uncertain. The CDR3 region has the DNA TGTGCCAGCAGCTTTAAGTTGAGCTCCTACGAGCAGTACTTC. It is translated as CASSFKLSSYEQYF.